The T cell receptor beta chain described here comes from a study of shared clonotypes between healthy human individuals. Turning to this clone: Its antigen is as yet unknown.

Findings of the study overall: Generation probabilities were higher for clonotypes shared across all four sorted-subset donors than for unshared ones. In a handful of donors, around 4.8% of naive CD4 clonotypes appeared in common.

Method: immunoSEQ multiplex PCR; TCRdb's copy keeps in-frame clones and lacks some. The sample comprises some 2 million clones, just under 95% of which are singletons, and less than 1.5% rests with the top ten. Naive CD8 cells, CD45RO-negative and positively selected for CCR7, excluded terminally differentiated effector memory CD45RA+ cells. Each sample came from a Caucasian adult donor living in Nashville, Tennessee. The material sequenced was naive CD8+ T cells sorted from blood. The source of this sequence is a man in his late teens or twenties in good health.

CDR3 coding DNA: TGTGCCAGCAGCTTAGCGCCAGCGGAGGGATACAATGAGCAGTTCTTC. As protein: CASSLAPAEGYNEQFF. V gene TRBV7-2 combines with J gene TRBJ2-1; the D gene is possibly TRBD2 (6 bases). CDR3 length: 16 amino acids. Germline lookup yields CDR1 SGHTA and CDR2 FQGNSA. The germline V and J ends were trimmed by 0 bases and 4 bases, with 13 bases remaining between them.